This T cell receptor beta chain was captured in a study of T cells in Graves' hyperthyroidism and ophthalmopathy. The wider study: At the time of initial diagnosis and before any treatment, peripheral blood was collected.

Regarding the study as a whole: In validation, the model predicted ophthalmopathy. These predictions came a median roughly 6 months before onset.

V was clipped by 2 bases and J by 7 bases, with 10 bases between them. Germline CDR1 SGHRS, CDR2 YFSETQ. CDR3 length: 12 residues. RNA transcripts gave rise to amplified TCR beta CDR3 regions. Using the HTBI primer set, a first-round RT-PCR was run on the TCR CDR3. TCRdb passed the multiplex PCR reads through MiXCR, listing each CDR3 protein once. The sample lists fewer than 500,000 distinct CDR3 sequences, approximately 15% seen once, with around 14% in the top ten. This clonotype was recorded a few times. The target antigen is unknown. This receptor was obtained from a man younger than 35 with Graves' ophthalmopathy. Material: blood. The rearrangement joins TRBV5-1 to TRBJ2-7; tentative D call: TRBD1 (6 bases). CDR3 amino acids: CASSLQRGEQYF. CDR3 DNA: TGCGCCAGCAGCTTACAAAGGGGGGAGCAGTACTTC. The variable domain in full, with the rest retrieved from reference TRBV5-1 and TRBJ2-7, is KAGVTQTPRYLIKTRGQQVTLSCSPISGHRSVSWYQQTPGQGLQFLFEYFSETQRNKGNFPGRFSGRQFSNSRSEMNVSTLELGDSALYLCASSLQRGEQYFGPGTRLTVT.